One sample yielded the 13 T cell receptor beta chains listed below, sequenced in a study of post-analysis software for immune sequencing data. Findings and limits, study-wide: The five TRBV segments detected at higher frequency in patients than in controls included TRBV5-6, TRBV5-1 and TRBV20-1.

The library was made from cDNA and included unique molecular identifiers. One entry per CDR3 protein, called by TCRdb with MiXCR from the PCR reads. The sample shows about 210,000 distinct CDR3 sequences, over 25% of them seen only once. Which antigens these TCRs recognize remains unknown. Sequenced material: blood. Receptor source: a girl aged 2-17 years with multiple sclerosis.

This clonotype was detected only a few times. V gene TRBV4-1 combines with J gene TRBJ1-5, with a possible D match to TRBD1 (5 bases). V gave up 0 bases and J gave up 1 base, with 10 bases separating them. The CDR3 has 16 residues. Germline V gives CDR1 MGHRA, CDR2 YSYEKL. CDR3 DNA sequence: TGCGCCAGCAGCCAAGAGGGGGTGACAAGCAATCAGCCCCAGCATTTT. Its translation: CASSQEGVTSNQPQHF.

This clonotype showed up many times. The V and J genes are TRBV5-1 and TRBJ2-1; weak D call: TRBD1 (6 bases). The CDR3 totals 16 residues. Germline CDR1 and CDR2: SGHRS and YFSETQ. Trimming left V 4 bases short and J 0 bases short, with 14 bases between. The CDR3 nucleotides are TGCGCCAGCAGCGTTCAACAGGGTTCCTCCTACAATGAGCAGTTCTTC. Its protein is CASSVQQGSSYNEQFF.

The chain is built from TRBV7-2 and TRBJ1-1; D may be TRBD1 (6 bases). Looked up from germline, CDR1 is SGHTA and CDR2 is FQGNSA. The ends were cut back, 7 bases at V and 0 bases at J, with 18 bases in the middle. The CDR3 runs to 16 residues. The chain's CDR3 is CASTRGAWELNTEAFF. In DNA form, the CDR3 reads TGTGCCAGCACCCGGGGGGCGTGGGAGCTGAACACTGAAGCTTTCTTT. The variable domain in full, completed from reference TRBV7-2 and TRBJ1-1, reads GAGVSQSPSNKVTEKGKDVELRCDPISGHTALYWYRQSLGQGLEFLIYFQGNSAPDKSGLPSDRFSAERTGGSVSTLTIQRTQQEDSAVYLCASTRGAWELNTEAFFGQGTRLTVV.

This clonotype was detected a few times. The V gene is TRBV7-9, the J gene TRBJ1-1; TRBD1 is a possible D gene (6 bases). The germline V gene has CDR1 SEHNR and CDR2 FQNEAQ (reference sequence). This CDR3 is 15 amino acids long. Trimming shortened V by 4 bases and J by 4 bases, and 16 bases separated the two germline ends. CDR3 sequence: CASSSYRELGTEAFF. The CDR3 coding sequence is TGTGCCAGCAGCTCCTACAGGGAGCTCGGCACTGAAGCTTTCTTT.

This clonotype has only a few counts. The chain has TRBV6-1 and TRBJ1-2; D gene unclear. V was clipped by 3 bases and J by 5 bases, with 7 bases between them. This CDR3 region has 12 residues. CDR1 and CDR2 (germline): MNHNS, SASEGT. This CDR3 reads CASSDGAYGYTF. Here the CDR3 DNA reads TGTGCCAGCAGTGATGGAGCGTATGGCTACACCTTC.

The CDR3 nucleotides are TGTGCCAGCAGCTCCCAGGGGGTTAGCAATCAGCCCCAGCATTTT. Protein sequence: CASSSQGVSNQPQHF. This chain links TRBV9 with TRBJ1-5; 7 positions match TRBD1. The CDR3 sequence is 15 residues long. Germline V gene data show CDR1 as SGDLS and CDR2 as YYNGEE. J gave up 0 bases and V 4 bases, and 4 bases lay outside the gene matches.

This CDR3 is CASSLTEGALNTEAFF. The CDR3 bases are TGTGCCAGCAGTTTGACAGAGGGCGCGTTGAACACTGAAGCTTTCTTT. V is TRBV12-3 or TRBV12-4 and J is TRBJ1-1; D perhaps matches TRBD1 (5 bases). The CDR3 has 16 amino acids. The germline V and J ends were trimmed by 3 bases and 0 bases, with 14 bases remaining between them.

Note on this clonotype: Possible read error: a much larger clone is one base away. This rearrangement joins TRBV7-3 to TRBJ1-1; no clear D. The V gene lost 3 bases and the J gene lost 4 bases, with 9 bases spanning the gap. Germline V CDR1 and CDR2: SGHTA, FQGTGA. The CDR3 totals 13 residues. DNA of the CDR3: TGTGCCAGCAGCTTTGCCCGGAGCACTGAAGCTTTCTTT. The encoded protein is CASSFARSTEAFF.

The chain joins TRBV6-1 to TRBJ1-5; D may be TRBD1 (5 bases). Germline CDR1 is MNHNS and CDR2 is SASEGT. V was clipped by 1 base and J by 8 bases, with 12 bases between them. The CDR3 consists of 14 residues. CDR3: CASSEDGGPKPQHF. Here the CDR3 DNA reads TGTGCCAGCAGTGAAGATGGGGGACCCAAGCCCCAGCATTTT.

Comment on this clonotype: A much bigger clone sits one base away, suggesting this may be a read error. The V gene is TRBV20-1, the J gene TRBJ1-2; TRBD1 might be the D (5 bases). The ends were cut back, 3 bases at V and 8 bases at J, with 10 bases in the middle. The length of the CDR3 is 11 residues. CDR1 DFQATT and CDR2 SNEGSKA come from the germline V gene (reference sequence). Here the CDR3 reads CSASAGTGYTF. CDR3 DNA: TGCAGTGCTAGTGCAGGGACCGGCTACACCTTC.

As concerns this clonotype: This could be a read error, since a much larger clone is one nucleotide away. The V and J genes are TRBV29-1 and TRBJ2-4; D not certain. The J call could be wrong; TRBJ2-5 is a better fit for the DNA end. Germline CDR1 SQVTM, CDR2 ANQGSEA. The CDR3 totals 14 residues. The CDR3 is CSAGLAAIQETQYF. The CDR3 DNA is TGCAGCGCCGGTTTGGCTGCAATCCAAGAGACCCAGTACTTC.

A note on this clonotype: This sequence may be a read error, since a much larger clone differs from it by one base. J is TRBJ2-5 and V is TRBV7-3; D may match TRBD1 or TRBD2 (7 bases each). Germline V gene sequence: CDR1 SGHTA, CDR2 FQGTGA. V lost 5 bases and J 8 bases, leaving 24 bases between the germline ends. The CDR3 covers 16 residues. The CDR3 protein is CASSDEGGGLARTQYF. The CDR3 bases are TGTGCCAGCAGCGACGAGGGAGGGGGCTTAGCGAGAACCCAGTACTTC. Combining the CDR3 with reference TRBV7-3 and TRBJ2-5 gives the whole variable domain GAGVSQTPSNKVTEKGKYVELRCDPISGHTALYWYRQSLGQGPEFLIYFQGTGAADDSGLPNDRFFAVRPEGSVSTLKIQRTERGDSAVYLCASSDEGGGLARTQYFGPGTRLLVL.

This chain links TRBV4-1 with TRBJ1-1; D remains unclear. CDR1 MGHRA and CDR2 YSYEKL come from the germline V gene. V lost 1 base and J 7 bases, leaving 16 bases between the germline ends. The CDR3 consists of 15 residues. CDR3 in amino acids: CASSQVASRTGEAFF. In nucleotides, the CDR3 is TGCGCCAGCAGCCAAGTGGCCAGCCGGACGGGTGAAGCTTTCTTT.